The TCR beta chain described here comes from a study of OX40 agonist ivuxolimab in advanced cancers. Across the whole study: Ivuxolimab was delivered to patients intravenously every 2 weeks at doses spanning 0.01 to 10 mg/kg. Patients were over 65% male with ages about 20 to 79, mean 60.

This clone showed up just a few times. Its target is unknown. The germline CDR1 and CDR2 sequences are SGHDT and YYEEEE. Trimming removed 0 bases at V and 0 bases at J, with 10 bases between. The CDR3 sequence is 15 residues long. TCRdb's copy holds only in-frame clones and misses some; the assay was immunoSEQ multiplex PCR. The data hold about 68,000 clones, with roughly nine tenths observed a single time. Study observations and caveats: Both CD4+ and CD8+ T cell populations in blood had undergone clonal expansion by week 6 at 0.1 to 3.0 mg/kg. The average count of expanded clones was higher among CD8+ T cells than among CD4+.

This sample comprised CD4+ or CD8+ T cells sorted from blood, obtained in a trial of the OX40 agonist ivuxolimab. V usage is TRBV5-6 and J usage is TRBJ2-7; D not certain. The TCR sequence derives from an adult with an advanced solid tumor such as melanoma, head and neck, liver or kidney cancer. CDR3 sequence: CASSLAGSYSYEQYF. Here the CDR3 DNA reads TGTGCCAGCAGCTTGGCTGGCAGTTACTCCTACGAGCAGTACTTC.